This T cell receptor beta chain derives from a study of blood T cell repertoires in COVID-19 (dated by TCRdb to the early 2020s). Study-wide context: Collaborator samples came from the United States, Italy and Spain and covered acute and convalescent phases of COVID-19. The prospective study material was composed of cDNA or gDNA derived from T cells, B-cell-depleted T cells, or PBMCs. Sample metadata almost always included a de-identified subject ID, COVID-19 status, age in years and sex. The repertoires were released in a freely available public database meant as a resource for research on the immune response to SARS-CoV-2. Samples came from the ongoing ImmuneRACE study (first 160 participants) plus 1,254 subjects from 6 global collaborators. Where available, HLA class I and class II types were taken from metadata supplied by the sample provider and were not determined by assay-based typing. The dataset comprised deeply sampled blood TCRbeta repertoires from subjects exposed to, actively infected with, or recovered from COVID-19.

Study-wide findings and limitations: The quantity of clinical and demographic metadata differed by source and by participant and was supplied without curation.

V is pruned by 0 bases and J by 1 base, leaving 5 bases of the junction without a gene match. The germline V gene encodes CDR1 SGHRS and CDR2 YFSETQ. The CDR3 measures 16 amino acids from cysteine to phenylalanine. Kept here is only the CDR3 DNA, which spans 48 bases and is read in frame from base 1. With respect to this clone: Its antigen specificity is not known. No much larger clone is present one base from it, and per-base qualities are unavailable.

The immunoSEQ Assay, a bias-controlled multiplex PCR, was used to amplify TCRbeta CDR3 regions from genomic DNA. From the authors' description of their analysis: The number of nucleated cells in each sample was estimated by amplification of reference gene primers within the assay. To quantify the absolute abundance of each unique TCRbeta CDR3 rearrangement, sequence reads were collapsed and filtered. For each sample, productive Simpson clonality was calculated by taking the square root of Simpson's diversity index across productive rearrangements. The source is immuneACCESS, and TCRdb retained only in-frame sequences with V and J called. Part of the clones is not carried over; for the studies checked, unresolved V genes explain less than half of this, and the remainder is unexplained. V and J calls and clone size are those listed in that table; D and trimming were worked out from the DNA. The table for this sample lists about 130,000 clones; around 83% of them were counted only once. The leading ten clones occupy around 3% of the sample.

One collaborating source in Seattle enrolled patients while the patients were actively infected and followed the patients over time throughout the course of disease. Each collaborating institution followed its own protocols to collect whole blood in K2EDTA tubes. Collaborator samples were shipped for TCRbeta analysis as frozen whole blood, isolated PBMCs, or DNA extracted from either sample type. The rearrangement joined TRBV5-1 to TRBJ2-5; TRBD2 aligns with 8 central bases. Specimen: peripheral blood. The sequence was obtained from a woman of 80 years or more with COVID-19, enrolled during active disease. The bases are TGCGCCAGCAGCTTGGCGGCGGGAGGTCTCCAAGAGACCCAGTACTTC. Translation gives CASSLAAGGLQETQYF.